This TCR beta chain was observed in a study of shared T cell receptors in the human thymus. Measured with immunoSEQ multiplex PCR; TCRdb has only the in-frame clones, and not every one. The sample lists roughly 410,000 clones; 95% were seen once. The CDR3 totals 11 residues. Germline V CDR1 and CDR2: DFQATT, SNEGSKA (reference sequence). The J segment lost 14 bases and the V segment lost 4 bases, leaving 5 bases of the junction unmatched. The sequence was obtained from a human donor. The sequenced material came from thymocytes. The chain has TRBV20-1 and TRBJ2-1; 10 bases match TRBD1. The CDR3 protein is CSAIGGTGEFF. CDR3 bases: TGCAGTGCTATTGGGGGGACAGGGGAGTTCTTC.